The present entry profiles one TCR beta chain with its context. Its antigen is undetermined. Assay: immunoSEQ multiplex PCR; the TCRdb copy retains only in-frame clones and omits some. The repertoire consists of some 59,000 clones, with about nine tenths occurring once and the leading ten covering around 16%. The sample originates from a study of OX40 agonist ivuxolimab in advanced cancers. Study overall: Ivuxolimab is an agonistic anti-OX40 (CD134) antibody, and patients were treated with it.

Findings and limits, study-wide: Partial responders at 0.1-3.0 mg/kg showed near-lowest clonal expansion.

The sequence derives from an adult with an advanced solid tumor such as melanoma, head and neck, liver or kidney cancer. This material consisted of CD4+ or CD8+ T cells sorted from blood, taken in a trial of the OX40 agonist ivuxolimab.

DNA for the CDR3: TGTGCCAGCAGCTTTTCCTCTATAGGGGGGAAGACCCAGTACTTC. It translates to CASSFSSIGGKTQYF. The rearrangement uses TRBV7-9 and TRBJ2-5; either TRBD1 or TRBD2 may supply D (6 bases each). The germline V gene has CDR1 SEHNR and CDR2 FQNEAQ (reference sequence). V lost 3 bases, J lost 6 bases, and 17 bases lay in between. The CDR3 is 15 residues long.